The source of this T cell receptor beta chain is a study of shared clonotypes between healthy human individuals (dated by TCRdb to 2018 to 2021). For the wider study: A couple of women and a few men aged 18 to 49 years were included in the cohort. Between about 0.85 and 9.5 billion PBMCs per donor were obtained by leukapheresis. For each donor, CD4 naive and CD4 memory were each given three plates, CD8 naive was given two plates, and CD8 memory was given one plate. To estimate repertoire size and how much clonotype sharing occurs between individuals, the study deeply sequenced the blood TCR repertoires of five healthy adults. To increase sequencing depth and limit assay-specific biases, different laboratories used diverse techniques to prepare libraries and sequence TCR repertoires. Results the study describes overall, beyond this receptor: Pairwise subsampling led to the expectation that sequencing depth would affect the degree of clonotype sharing among donors. Naive subsets generally had larger estimated clonotype richness than memory subsets did. Sampling was limited to blood, and TCR repertoires in tissue likely differ from TCR repertoires in blood. Sharing across several donors was observed for approximately 5% of naive CD4, 3.5% of naive CD8, over 2% of memory CD4, and roughly 0.4% of memory CD8 clonotypes. Compared with non-shared clonotypes, clonotypes shared by all four sorted-subset donors had higher generation probabilities. Rarefaction of sorted-subset datasets indicated incomplete sequencing despite the large sequencing depth. Because the study included a small number of donors, the genetic and exposure-history diversity represented was limited.

To note about this clone: The clone's antigen remains unknown. Per-nucleotide qualities are absent, and no much larger clonotype sits a single base away. Within the sample, other DNA sequences also encode this same CDR3.

The donors were healthy, HIV-negative adults with no recently reported acute infections or vaccinations. Every donor was a Caucasian adult living in Nashville, Tennessee, USA. CD4+ T cells were enriched through magnetic negative selection, after which naive cells were positively selected on CD45RA and the remaining negative fraction served as the memory subset. Blood was collected by leukapheresis, and PBMCs were isolated by Ficoll-Histopaque density gradient centrifugation and then cryopreserved in liquid nitrogen vapor phase. Analytical flow cytometry was used to check the purity and quantity of each magnetically sorted T cell population. Genomic DNA was isolated from every sorted fraction and measured by UV absorbance on a Nanodrop 2000c. Using the deep immunoSEQ assay, multiplex PCR amplified TCR CDR3 regions from genomic DNA. Extracted genomic DNA from each cell subset was distributed evenly across all wells of several immunoSEQ 96-well plates, and each plate was treated as a replicate. For sorted subsets, each replicate PCR was loaded with 200 to 250 ng genomic DNA, equivalent to 30,000 or so T cell genomes. Purified libraries were quantified with a Qubit 3.0 fluorometer, sized on a Bioanalyzer 2100, and re-quantified with the KAPA Library Quantification kit. Every immunoSEQ 96-well plate was sequenced on a dedicated single-read 150-cycle Illumina NextSeq 550 flow cell. The paper's data handling went like this. The immunoSEQ output contained only junctional sequences without quality scores, so filtering could not match that applied to full-length reads. Sequences were annotated with PyIR, a Python wrapper for IgBLAST v1.9, and V/J genes and CDR3 were assigned using IMGT germline references. Reads with weak V/J assignments (E-value above 1e-6), missing CDR3, stop codons, out-of-frame junctions, or ambiguous translated residues were removed. V3J clonotypes were defined as sequences sharing an identical inferred V gene, J gene, and CDR3 amino acid sequence. The percentage overlap between two repertoires was calculated by dividing the number of shared unique clonotypes by the size of the smaller repertoire. Richness of each repertoire was evaluated using RTK rarefaction, the Chao1 estimator, and Recon v2.1 estimates of unobserved clonotypes. For all TCRbeta clonotypes obtained by the gDNA method from four donors, generation probabilities were computed with OLGA. The table was pulled from immuneACCESS by TCRdb, which kept in-frame rearrangements only. Such tables lose some clones; where checked, under half of the loss comes from unresolved V genes, and the rest has no known cause. For V, J and clone size, that table is used; D and trimming come from the DNA. This sample is represented by approximately 2.3 million clones; just over 90% of them were singletons. The ten biggest clones cover about 0.39% of the sample.

From the cysteine up to the phenylalanine, the CDR3 has a length of 13 residues. Only CDR3 DNA is held: 39 bases, read in frame from base 1. Cut back by 7 bases and 0 bases, the V and J ends lie 9 bases apart. CDR1 and CDR2 are drawn from the germline V gene: SQVTM, ANQGSEA. Sample: naive CD4+ T cells from PBMCs. The meaning of the sample's cell subset or site label: CD45RA+ positively selected. The sequence joins TRBV29-1 to TRBJ1-4; TRBD1 is a possible D gene, resting on 6 matching bases. The TCR comes from a man younger than 35 in good health. Some clones in this sample may be carry-over from other donors' samples. The CDR3 protein sequence reads: CSAAGATNEKLFF. In nucleotides, the sequence is TGCAGCGCCGCAGGGGCAACTAATGAAAAACTGTTTTTT.